This T cell receptor (beta chain) was retrieved from a study of PD-1 blockade in classical Hodgkin lymphoma. On the study more broadly: Treatment was intravenous nivolumab, 3 mg/kg every 2 weeks, until progression.

Measured with immunoSEQ multiplex PCR; TCRdb has only the in-frame clones, and not every one. Of about 19,000 clones listed, about 76% were seen once; the top ten hold 15% to 20%. The junction had 15 bases not matched to a gene; V was cut back by 5 bases and J by 6 bases. The CDR3 totals 17 residues. Germline assignment: CDR1 PRHDT and CDR2 FYEKMQ (reference sequence). Relapse was seen in all patients after autologous stem cell transplantation, and brentuximab vedotin exposure was variable. In the case of this clone: As yet, its antigen is unknown.

The study, taken as a whole, reports: Whoever responded completely had baseline diversity much like that seen in newly diagnosed patients.

This receptor was taken from a human donor with classical Hodgkin lymphoma. The rearrangement links TRBV13 to TRBJ2-4, with 8 nucleotides matching TRBD1. The material sequenced was peripheral blood mononuclear cells (PBMCs), taken before the second cycle of nivolumab. Here the CDR3 reads CASSVADRGALRNIQYF. The CDR3 DNA reads TGTGCCAGCAGCGTAGCTGACAGGGGCGCCCTGAGAAACATTCAGTACTTC.